Below, one T cell receptor beta chain is given with its context. Its antigen is unidentified. The record originates from a study of tumor and adjacent non-tumor tissue in lung cancer. The study, taken as a whole, reports: Top 100 clones took a larger repertoire share in normal lung.

The library came from three nested PCR rounds adapted from ARM-PCR protocols. MiXCR, run by TCRdb on the multiplex PCR reads, gives a single entry per CDR3 protein. The table records fewer than 90,000 distinct CDR3 sequences, more than 75% of them present only once. This CDR3 has 16 amino acids. CDR1 SQVTM and CDR2 ANQGSEA come from the germline V gene. No cell sorting was done before RNA was extracted from the tissue. More than 3 cm separated this lung sample from the edge of the tumor. Newly diagnosed lung cancer patients had thoracic surgery in China, August–November 2014, without prior chemotherapy.

Input material: distant non-tumor lung tissue. J is TRBJ1-2 and V is TRBV29-1; 7 bases line up with TRBD1. This TCR was recovered from a woman in her forties or fifties with non-small cell lung cancer. The DNA of the CDR3 is TGCAACGTCCGTTCTACAGGGGCCTTAAGGGGCTATGGCTACACCTTC. Translating it yields CNVRSTGALRGYGYTF.